This T cell receptor beta chain was sequenced during a study of human T cells and chemical hapten exposure. Overall study context: Researchers reported sensitizing a roughly 2 cm by roughly 2 cm upper inner arm skin site with 2% DPC. Study-wide results and caveats: Compared with pre-sensitization or healthy control sets, expanded TCRs clustered more. Donors, who had alopecia, may show an immune response that differs from healthy people's.

This clonotype has just a few counts. The antigen is unknown. TCRdb reprocessed the RACE reads via MiXCR and lists one record per CDR3 protein. The table lists a few hundred thousand distinct CDR3 sequences, more than 5% of them singletons. Regarding time point: patch test 2, 6 weeks after DPC sensitization. Treatment noted: therapeutic diphenylcyclopropenone sensitization with weekly scalp DPC. Unfractionated whole blood yielded total RNA. The CDR3 contains 17 residues. Germline loops: CDR1 SGHRS, CDR2 YFSETQ. V dropped 0 bases and J dropped 0 bases, with 12 bases sitting between them. The rearrangement links TRBV5-1 to TRBJ2-2; tentative D call: TRBD1 (5 bases). The receptor's source is a woman under 30 with alopecia areata. Some clones in this sample may be carry-over from other donors' samples. Sequences were derived from whole blood, sampled in connection with sensitization to the hapten diphenylcyclopropenone (DPC). This CDR3 is CASSLAPQGANTGELFF. CDR3 DNA sequence: TGCGCCAGCAGCTTGGCCCCGCAAGGGGCGAACACCGGGGAGCTGTTTTTT.